One sample yielded the 20 T cell receptor beta chains listed below, sequenced in a study of blood T cell repertoires in COVID-19. Some clones are missing from TCRdb's copy, which holds only in-frame ones; the method was immunoSEQ multiplex PCR. Among 200,000 to 250,000 clones listed, roughly 77% were seen once. The sequencing sample was made of PBMCs or T cells enriched from blood (not recorded which). These receptors came from a man between 35 and 55 years old who had recovered from COVID-19.

This sequence joins TRBV5-8 and TRBJ1-6, with D uncertain. The germline V and J ends were trimmed by 1 base and 9 bases, with 11 bases remaining between them. Germline V gene data show CDR1 as SGHTS and CDR2 as YDEGEE. This CDR3 region has 14 residues. The CDR3 protein is CASSLSGYGSPLHF. CDR3 nucleotides: TGTGCCAGCAGCTTGTCGGGTTACGGTTCACCCCTCCACTTT.

V is TRBV18 and J is TRBJ2-3; no clear D gene. This CDR3 is 13 amino acids long. The V and J ends lost 3 bases and 4 bases respectively, with 8 bases between them. Germline V gives CDR1 KGHSH, CDR2 LQKENI. CDR3 in amino acids: CASSPSPADTQYF. In DNA, the CDR3 is TGTGCCAGCTCACCCTCTCCCGCAGATACGCAGTATTTT.

The chain is built from TRBV29-1 and TRBJ1-2; D ambiguous. Trimming removed 6 bases from V and 6 bases from J, with 14 bases in between. Germline lookup yields CDR1 SQVTM and CDR2 ANQGSEA. The CDR3 runs to 12 residues. For the CDR3, the DNA is TGCAGCGTGGGGAGGGTAATCGATGGCTACACCTTC. Its protein product is CSVGRVIDGYTF.

This chain connects TRBV5-1 to TRBJ1-2, with TRBD1 matching over 9 bases. The CDR3 is 15 amino acids. V trimming: 1 base; J trimming: 6 bases; junction bases outside the gene matches: 7. Germline CDR1 reads SGHRS; CDR2 reads YFSETQ. The CDR3 loop is CASSLSTGGEDGYTF. The CDR3 nucleotides are TGCGCCAGCAGCTTGAGTACAGGGGGCGAGGATGGCTACACCTTC.

The rearrangement joins TRBV18 to TRBJ2-7; tentatively, D is TRBD2 (5 bases). This CDR3 spans 13 amino acids. The germline V gene encodes CDR1 KGHSH and CDR2 LQKENI. V was pared by 0 bases and J by 5 bases, with 8 bases between. CDR3 coding DNA: TGTGCCAGCTCACCACCGGCGCGGGACGAGCAGTACTTC. Amino acid sequence: CASSPPARDEQYF. Together with reference TRBV18 and TRBJ2-7, the CDR3 gives the full variable domain: NAGVMQNPRHLVRRRGQEARLRCSPMKGHSHVYWYRQLPEEGLKFMVYLQKENIIDESGMPKERFSAEFPKEGPSILRIQQVVRGDSAAYFCASSPPARDEQYFGPGTRLTVT.

This clone was observed once. This chain uses TRBV14 with TRBJ2-1; 8 nucleotides match TRBD1. The CDR3 is made up of 16 amino acids. The germline V gene has CDR1 SGHDN and CDR2 FVKESK. V trimming: 2 bases; J trimming: 3 bases; junction bases outside the gene matches: 6. This chain's CDR3 is CASSQPQGANYNEQFF. The CDR3 DNA follows: TGTGCCAGCAGCCAACCCCAGGGGGCGAACTACAATGAGCAGTTCTTC.

This rearrangement joins TRBV6-5 to TRBJ1-5; TRBD1 matches at 7 bases. The germline V gene encodes CDR1 MNHEY and CDR2 SVGAGI. With 2 bases clipped from V and 7 bases from J, the junction kept 5 bases outside the gene matches. CDR3 length: 14 amino acids. The CDR3 DNA reads as TGTGCCAGCAGTTACCTGGGACAGCCGCAGCCCCAGCATTTT. This gives the protein CASSYLGQPQPQHF.

The chain combines TRBV7-2 with TRBJ1-3; D not certain. The V gene's germline CDR1 is SGHTA and CDR2 FQGNSA. CDR3 length equals 18 residues. V was cut by 4 bases and J by 0 bases, with 19 bases left in between. CDR3 nucleotides: TGTGCCAGCAGCTCGCAACCGTCCAGGCTTACCTCTGGAAACACCATATATTTT. It yields the protein CASSSQPSRLTSGNTIYF.

The chain's CDR3 is CASGPNQGASGYTF. The CDR3 bases are TGTGCTAGTGGCCCGAACCAGGGGGCGAGTGGCTACACCTTC. V gene TRBV12-5 combines with J gene TRBJ1-2; TRBD1 matches 8 bases. Germline V CDR1 and CDR2: LGHNT, FRNRAP. J gave up 7 bases and V 6 bases, and 10 bases lay outside the gene matches. The CDR3 covers 14 residues.

The chain has TRBV6-5 and TRBJ1-2; D perhaps matches TRBD1 (6 bases). Between the trimmed V and J ends, which lost 4 bases and 8 bases, there was a span of 14 bases. Germline CDR1 and CDR2: MNHEY and SVGAGI. This CDR3 is built from 13 residues. The chain's CDR3 is CASSLRRGGGYTF. The CDR3 DNA reads TGTGCCAGCAGTTTACGCAGGGGCGGCGGCTACACCTTC.

The chain employs TRBV7-8 and TRBJ1-2; tentative D call: TRBD1 (5 bases). This CDR3 spans 15 amino acids. The germline V and J ends were trimmed by 1 base and 4 bases, with 13 bases remaining between them. In germline, CDR1 is SGHVS, CDR2 FQNEAQ. CDR3 in amino acids: CASSLGGQGFYGYTF. CDR3 DNA: TGTGCCAGCAGCTTAGGGGGCCAGGGATTCTATGGCTACACCTTC.

The J gene is TRBJ1-6, the V gene TRBV5-1; D uncertain. Trimming shortened V by 7 bases and J by 3 bases, and 17 bases separated the two germline ends. Per germline, CDR1 SGHRS and CDR2 YFSETQ. The length of the CDR3 is 16 residues. The DNA for the CDR3 is TGCGCCAGCCGGGAGGACCCCACTCACTATAATTCACCCCTCCACTTT. Translating gives CASREDPTHYNSPLHF.

This chain connects TRBV30 to TRBJ1-6; D not resolved. The CDR3 is made up of 14 amino acids. Trimming pared 0 bases from V and 9 bases from J, leaving 12 bases between. From germline, CDR1 is GTSNPN and CDR2 SVGIG (reference sequence). CDR3 nucleotides: TGTGCCTGGAGTGTAACGGGGAAGACTTCACCCCTCCACTTT. Translated, it gives CAWSVTGKTSPLHF.

V gene TRBV27 combines with J gene TRBJ2-5; 16 positions agree with TRBD2. J was trimmed by 14 bases and V by 4 bases; bases with no gene match: 7. Germline CDR1 MNHEY, CDR2 SMNVEV (reference sequence). This CDR3 is 14 amino acids long. CDR3 loop: CASSSGLAGGPLYF. In DNA form, the CDR3 reads TGTGCCAGCAGTTCGGGACTAGCGGGAGGGCCCCTATACTTC.

The gene calls are TRBV5-1 and TRBJ2-3; 10 bases line up with TRBD2. The ends lost 0 bases at V and 0 bases at J; junction bases unmatched: 4. The germline gives CDR1 SGHRS, CDR2 YFSETQ. The CDR3 totals 17 residues. The CDR3 is CASSLGLTSGSTDTQYF. CDR3 sequence (DNA): TGCGCCAGCAGCTTGGGGCTGACTAGCGGGAGCACAGATACGCAGTATTTT.

The J gene is TRBJ2-7, the V gene TRBV20-1, with TRBD2 as a possible D gene (5 bases). From germline, CDR1 is DFQATT and CDR2 SNEGSKA (reference sequence). V was cut by 3 bases and J by 9 bases, with 15 bases left in between. This CDR3 spans 12 amino acids. Here the CDR3 DNA reads TGCAGTGCTAGTTGGGAGTTCCAAGGGCAGTACTTC. It encodes CSASWEFQGQYF.

The V gene is TRBV6-5, the J gene TRBJ1-2; TRBD1 matches at 10 bases. Germline lookup yields CDR1 MNHEY and CDR2 SVGAGI. The CDR3 totals 14 residues. Trimming cost V 8 bases and J 2 bases; bases outside gene matches: 5. As DNA, the CDR3 is TGTGCCAGCTACCGGGACAGGGGAAACTATGGCTACACCTTC. This encodes CASYRDRGNYGYTF.

The V and J genes are TRBV9 and TRBJ1-5, with D unresolved. In germline, CDR1 is SGDLS, CDR2 YYNGEE. Trimming removed 4 bases at V and 4 bases at J, with 9 bases between. The CDR3 loop spans 13 amino acids. The CDR3 region has the DNA TGTGCCAGCAGCTCAGATCATAATCAGCCCCAGCATTTT. It encodes CASSSDHNQPQHF.

The rearrangement joins TRBV30 to TRBJ2-7; 8 nucleotides match TRBD2. V trimming: 3 bases; J trimming: 3 bases; junction bases outside the gene matches: 7. The CDR3 loop spans 14 amino acids. From germline, CDR1 is GTSNPN and CDR2 SVGIG (reference sequence). CDR3 sequence reads: CAWSLRLAYYEQYF. The CDR3 DNA reads TGTGCCTGGAGCCTTAGACTAGCGTACTACGAGCAGTACTTC. The full variable domain, its missing parts supplied by reference TRBV30 and TRBJ2-7, is SQTIHQWPATLVQPVGSPLSLECTVEGTSNPNLYWYRQAAGRGLQLLFYSVGIGQISSEVPQNLSASRPQDRQFILSSKKLLLSDSGFYLCAWSLRLAYYEQYFGPGTRLTVT.

This clone was seen once. V is TRBV30 and J is TRBJ1-1, with D unresolved. The CDR3 runs 15 residues. CDR1 and CDR2 (germline): GTSNPN, SVGIG (reference sequence). Trimming shortened V by 0 bases and J by 2 bases, and 13 bases separated the two germline ends. The CDR3: CAWSVLHTGNTEAFF. The CDR3 DNA follows: TGTGCCTGGAGTGTACTTCATACGGGAAACACTGAAGCTTTCTTT.